This T cell receptor beta chain originates from a study of control samples from healthy donors and cancer patients (dated by TCRdb to about 2020). Library preparation employed the immunoSEQ multiplex PCR assay. Entries here come from immuneACCESS through TCRdb and include only in-frame sequences with V and J called. Some clones fail to appear in such tables; in the studies checked, an unresolved V gene covers under half of the shortfall, and the cause of the remainder is unknown. The sample table holds 160,000 or so clones, of which roughly 95% were seen once. The ten largest make up just over 1% of the sample. The germline V gene gives CDR1 as KGHSH and CDR2 as LQKENI. Trimming removed 3 bases from V and 4 bases from J; the gene matches leave 4 bases unexplained. The CDR3 spans 14 residues, from the cysteine through the phenylalanine. The retained sequence is limited to the CDR3, 42 bases, with the frame set at the first base.

This clone was counted a single time. Its recognized antigen is unknown. No base-level quality is on record; no much larger clone is a single base apart. This clonotype originated in a woman in her 30s in good health. Sample: blood. The chain joins TRBV18 to TRBJ1-1, and 8 junction bases match TRBD1. The CDR3 region has the sequence CASSPQGAVTEAFF. Here is the DNA: TGTGCCAGCTCACCCCAGGGGGCAGTCACTGAAGCTTTCTTT.